The rows below give T cell receptor beta chains drawn from one sample of a study of cytomegalovirus exposure and HLA in healthy donors. The repertoire was sequenced with immunoSEQ multiplex PCR; TCRdb's copy has only in-frame clones and lacks some. The repertoire includes more than 95,000 clones, 10% of them detected once, and under 6% sits in the top ten. The sequenced sample was PBMCs. The receptor set was obtained from a man in his forties in good health and CMV-seropositive. Each CDR3 is given with its conserved first and last residue. Fields, in order: J gene, V gene, CDR3 protein.

j_call: TRBJ1-5; v_call: TRBV28; cdr3_aa: CASSQVQPQHF
j_call: TRBJ1-1; v_call: TRBV19; cdr3_aa: CASSTRGLEAFF
j_call: TRBJ2-7; v_call: TRBV2; cdr3_aa: CASSEENWTGVREQYF
j_call: TRBJ2-5; v_call: TRBV11-3; cdr3_aa: CASSSHRDRQETQYF
j_call: TRBJ2-1; v_call: TRBV7-3; cdr3_aa: CASSLRGDRALNEQFF
j_call: TRBJ2-3; v_call: TRBV29-1; cdr3_aa: CSVENVASAHTDTQYF
j_call: TRBJ2-5; v_call: TRBV11-2; cdr3_aa: CASSPPGGGQETQYF
j_call: TRBJ2-5; v_call: TRBV2; cdr3_aa: CGNSQETQYF
j_call: TRBJ1-4; v_call: TRBV2; cdr3_aa: CASSEVGFGDEKLFF
j_call: TRBJ2-5; v_call: TRBV5-3; cdr3_aa: CARRKTGQETQYF
j_call: TRBJ1-2; v_call: TRBV11-3; cdr3_aa: CASSLGDRGRGYTF
j_call: TRBJ2-5; v_call: TRBV30; cdr3_aa: CAWGSGMEETQYF
j_call: TRBJ2-7; v_call: TRBV29-1; cdr3_aa: CSVGRDSYEQYF
j_call: TRBJ1-5; v_call: TRBV9; cdr3_aa: CASSPEGNQPQHF